Described below is a single TCR beta chain sequence and its context. The target antigen is unknown. Researchers ran the PCR with 60 Vbeta and 13 Jbeta primers. Generated by immunoSEQ multiplex PCR, the TCRdb table keeps only in-frame clones and is missing some. Of about 130,000 clones in the sample, 65% to 85% are singletons; the top ten hold around 1.2%. The data belong to a study of cytomegalovirus exposure and HLA in healthy donors. Whole-study context: The early release's HLA-typed donors yielded approximately 81 million unique TCRs. Membership in the Caucasian-associated ancestry cluster was found for 75% to 85% of almost 400 genotyped donors. Findings of the study overall: An ancestry cluster, one associated with Asian ancestry, reportedly showed fewer N-insertions than the 666-donor mean in a later analysis. In presence/absence analyses, roughly uniform sequencing depth across donors was assumed.

Looked up from germline, CDR1 is WSHSY and CDR2 is SAAADI. The CDR3 runs 15 residues. The trim removed 6 bases at V and 3 bases at J, leaving 8 bases unmatched. This TCR was recovered from a man in his fifties in good health and CMV-seronegative. The rearrangement links TRBV10-2 to TRBJ2-7; 10 nucleotides line up with TRBD2. Sequencing used PBMCs. Here the CDR3 reads CASRPGTSVHYEQYF. CDR3 nucleotide sequence: TGCGCCAGCAGGCCCGGGACTAGCGTACACTACGAGCAGTACTTC.